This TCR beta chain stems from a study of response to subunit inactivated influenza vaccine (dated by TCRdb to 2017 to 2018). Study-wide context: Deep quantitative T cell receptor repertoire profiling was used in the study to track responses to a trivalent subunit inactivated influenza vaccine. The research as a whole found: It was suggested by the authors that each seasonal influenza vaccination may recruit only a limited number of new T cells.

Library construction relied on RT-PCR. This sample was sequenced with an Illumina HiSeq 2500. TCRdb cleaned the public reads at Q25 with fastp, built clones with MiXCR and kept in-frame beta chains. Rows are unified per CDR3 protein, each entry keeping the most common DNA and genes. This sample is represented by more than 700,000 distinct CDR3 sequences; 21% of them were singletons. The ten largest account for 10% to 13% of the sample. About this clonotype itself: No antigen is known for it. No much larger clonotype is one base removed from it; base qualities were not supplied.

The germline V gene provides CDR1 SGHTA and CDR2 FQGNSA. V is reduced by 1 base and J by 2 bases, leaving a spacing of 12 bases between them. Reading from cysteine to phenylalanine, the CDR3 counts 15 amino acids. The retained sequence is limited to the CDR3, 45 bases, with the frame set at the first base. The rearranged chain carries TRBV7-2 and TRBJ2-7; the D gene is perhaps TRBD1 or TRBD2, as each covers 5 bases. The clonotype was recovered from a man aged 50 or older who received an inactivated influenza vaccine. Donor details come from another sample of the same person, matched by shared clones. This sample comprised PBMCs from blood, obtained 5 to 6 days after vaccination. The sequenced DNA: TGTGCCAGCAGCTTAGACGGGACCGTTACCTACGAGCAGTACTTC. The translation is CASSLDGTVTYEQYF.